Listed below are T cell receptor beta chains from one sample, sequenced in a study of T cell responses to AZD1222 COVID-19 vaccine. Repertoires were generated with immunoSEQ multiplex PCR, while TCRdb's copy carries only in-frame clones and drops some. The sample has some 130,000 clones, just under 95% seen once. The sequencing here drew on peripheral blood, taken 28 days after the second AZD1222 dose. These receptors were collected from an adult who received the AZD1222 COVID-19 vaccine. CDR3s include the opening cysteine and the closing phenylalanine or tryptophan.

len: 13; v_gene: TRBV7-2; j_gene: TRBJ1-5; CDR3aa: CASSLDFDGPQHF
len: 16; v_gene: TRBV6-2/TRBV6-3; j_gene: TRBJ2-2; CDR3aa: CASSSGLAGNTGELFF
len: 16; v_gene: TRBV6-2/TRBV6-3; j_gene: TRBJ2-3; CDR3aa: CASSLFGQTLADTQYF
len: 13; v_gene: TRBV29-1; j_gene: TRBJ1-5; CDR3aa: CSAVLDSNQPQHF
len: 15; v_gene: TRBV19; j_gene: TRBJ2-5; CDR3aa: CASSRGGQGFETQYF
len: 16; v_gene: TRBV5-6; j_gene: TRBJ2-7; CDR3aa: CASSWGTGGALDEQYF
len: 15; v_gene: TRBV2; j_gene: TRBJ2-1; CDR3aa: CASSELDGLFNEQFF
len: 17; v_gene: TRBV5-6; j_gene: TRBJ1-2; CDR3aa: CASSPAGTGGANYGYTF
len: 11; v_gene: TRBV30; j_gene: TRBJ1-1; CDR3aa: CAWSVEGEAFF
len: 16; v_gene: TRBV18; j_gene: TRBJ1-5; CDR3aa: CASSATRQGSNQPQHF
len: 13; v_gene: TRBV29-1; j_gene: TRBJ1-3; CDR3aa: CSAREGAGNTIYF
len: 15; v_gene: TRBV27; j_gene: TRBJ1-2; CDR3aa: CASSSLGTGEVGYTF
len: 16; v_gene: TRBV7-2; j_gene: TRBJ2-5; CDR3aa: CASSLGGPQSQETQYF
len: 16; v_gene: TRBV11-3; j_gene: TRBJ2-2; CDR3aa: CASSLAGSALTGELFF
len: 19; v_gene: TRBV10-3; j_gene: TRBJ2-7; CDR3aa: CAISKSQATGTEVAYEQYF
len: 14; v_gene: TRBV4-2; j_gene: TRBJ2-7; CDR3aa: CASSQVTGRDEQYF